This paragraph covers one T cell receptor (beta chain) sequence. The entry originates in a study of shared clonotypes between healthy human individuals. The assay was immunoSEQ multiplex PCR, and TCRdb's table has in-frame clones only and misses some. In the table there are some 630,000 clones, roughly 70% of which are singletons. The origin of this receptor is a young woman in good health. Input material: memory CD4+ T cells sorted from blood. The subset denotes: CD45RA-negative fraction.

The CDR3 region has the DNA TGCGCCAGCAGTAAAGACAGGGATGGCTACACCTTC. Translating it yields CASSKDRDGYTF. The V call is TRBV5-1, the J call TRBJ1-2; 7 bases line up with TRBD1. J was trimmed by 6 bases and V by 5 bases; bases with no gene match: 4. In germline, CDR1 is SGHRS, CDR2 YFSETQ. There are 12 residues in the CDR3.